A single sample is the source of the 22 T cell receptor beta chains below, sequenced in a study of PD-1 blockade in classical Hodgkin lymphoma. This table comes from immunoSEQ multiplex PCR, and its TCRdb copy is limited to in-frame clones, with some not included. This sample has about 21,000 clones; 75% to 90% occur once, and the top ten carry 10% to 15%. Time point of the sample: cycle 4 day 1 (C4D1), after 6 weeks of nivolumab. With no exception, relapse followed autologous stem cell transplantation in all patients, and brentuximab vedotin exposure varied. The sequences come from peripheral blood mononuclear cells (PBMCs), collected before the fourth cycle of nivolumab. The receptors were sampled from a human donor with classical Hodgkin lymphoma.

Written as DNA, the CDR3 is TGCGCCAGCAGCATATCTAGCGCCTCTTCCTACAATGAGCAGTTCTTC. This codes for CASSISSASSYNEQFF. V usage is TRBV5-1 and J usage is TRBJ2-1; a weak D match, TRBD2 (6 bases). CDR1 SGHRS and CDR2 YFSETQ come from the germline V gene. V gave up 4 bases and J gave up 1 base, with 15 bases separating them. The length of the CDR3 is 16 residues.

The rearrangement uses TRBV7-2 and TRBJ1-2; maybe TRBD1 (6 bases). This CDR3 is 14 amino acids long. V lost 4 bases, J lost 5 bases, and 14 bases lay in between. Germline values: CDR1 SGHTA, CDR2 FQGNSA. In DNA, the CDR3 is TGTGCCAGCAGCTCAGACGGGACATCGTATGGCTACACCTTC. Its protein is CASSSDGTSYGYTF.

This chain uses TRBV2 with TRBJ2-5, with D unclear. The CDR3 has 14 amino acids. V lost 1 base and J lost 4, with 10 bases in between. Germline V CDR1 and CDR2: SNHLY, FYNNEI. The CDR3 loop is CASSEVRKGETQYF. The CDR3 bases are TGTGCCAGCAGTGAAGTTAGGAAAGGAGAGACCCAGTACTTC.

The V gene is TRBV5-1, the J gene TRBJ1-6, with 11 bases aligning to TRBD1. The V gene's germline CDR1 is SGHRS and CDR2 YFSETQ. This CDR3 spans 16 amino acids. Trimming at V came to 1 base and at J to 10 bases, leaving 7 bases not matched to a gene. The CDR3: CASSLRTGGAGSPLHF. The CDR3 DNA follows: TGCGCCAGCAGCTTGAGGACAGGGGGCGCCGGGTCACCCCTCCACTTT. Full variable domain (outside the CDR3, taken from reference TRBV5-1 and TRBJ1-6): KAGVTQTPRYLIKTRGQQVTLSCSPISGHRSVSWYQQTPGQGLQFLFEYFSETQRNKGNFPGRFSGRQFSNSRSEMNVSTLELGDSALYLCASSLRTGGAGSPLHFGNGTRLTVT.

The chain combines TRBV6-5 with TRBJ2-1; D assignment may be TRBD1 or TRBD2 (5 bases each). This CDR3 contains 16 residues. Trimming left V 0 bases short and J 6 bases short, with 15 bases between. The germline V gene has CDR1 MNHEY and CDR2 SVGAGI. In DNA, the CDR3 is TGTGCCAGCAGTTACTCGCACGGGGCCGGGCTCAATGAGCAGTTCTTC. Its protein is CASSYSHGAGLNEQFF.

The gene calls are TRBV27 and TRBJ2-2, with 9 bases that match TRBD2. Trimming took 7 bases from V and 5 from J; bases not matched to a gene: 11. The length of the CDR3 is 16 residues. Per the germline V gene, CDR1 is MNHEY and CDR2 is SMNVEV (reference sequence). The CDR3 loop reads CASNPRGGARTGELFF. In nucleotides, the CDR3 is TGTGCCAGCAACCCCCGCGGGGGGGCGAGGACCGGGGAGCTGTTTTTT.

The rearrangement uses TRBV7-9 and TRBJ2-2; D remains ambiguous. The CDR3 length is 16 residues. From germline, CDR1 is SEHNR and CDR2 FQNEAQ (reference sequence). Trimming removed 6 bases at V and 0 bases at J, with 14 bases between. Here the CDR3 reads CASSLIGNANTGELFF. The CDR3 DNA reads as TGTGCCAGCAGTCTGATAGGGAACGCGAACACCGGGGAGCTGTTTTTT.

V gene TRBV7-2 combines with J gene TRBJ2-7; 12 bases fit TRBD1. CDR1 SGHTA and CDR2 FQGNSA come from the germline V gene. CDR3 size: 15 residues. The trim removed 5 bases at V and 5 bases at J, leaving 7 bases unmatched. CDR3 in amino acids: CASSIGTGGFNEQYF. For the CDR3, the DNA is TGTGCCAGCAGCATCGGGACAGGGGGCTTTAACGAGCAGTACTTC. Combining the CDR3 with reference TRBV7-2 and TRBJ2-7 gives the whole variable domain GAGVSQSPSNKVTEKGKDVELRCDPISGHTALYWYRQSLGQGLEFLIYFQGNSAPDKSGLPSDRFSAERTGGSVSTLTIQRTQQEDSAVYLCASSIGTGGFNEQYFGPGTRLTVT.

The chain links TRBV18 to TRBJ1-1, with 7 bases aligning to TRBD1. This CDR3 comprises 18 residues. Germline CDR1 and CDR2: KGHSH and LQKENI. The J segment lost 2 bases and the V segment lost 6 bases, leaving 18 bases of the junction unmatched. The CDR3 DNA is TGTGCCAGCTCGAAATTCATCGGGGGACAGATAACTAACACTGAAGCTTTCTTT. It yields the protein CASSKFIGGQITNTEAFF.

V and J are TRBV4-2 and TRBJ1-2; D ambiguous. The germline CDR1 and CDR2 sequences are LGHNA and YNFKEQ. The V end lost 0 bases, the J end lost 2 bases, and 7 bases lay between the germline ends. The CDR3 spans 14 residues. CDR3 amino acids: CASSQDGQNYGYTF. The DNA for the CDR3 is TGTGCCAGCAGCCAAGATGGGCAGAACTATGGCTACACCTTC.

This clone was seen just once. The chain combines TRBV7-6 with TRBJ2-7; 7 nucleotides align to TRBD2. The germline gives CDR1 SGHVS, CDR2 FNYEAQ. V lost 5 bases to trimming and J lost 6 bases; unmatched junction nucleotides: 10. The CDR3 runs 14 residues. CDR3: CASSPGTTVREQYF. CDR3 in DNA: TGTGCCAGCAGCCCCGGGACTACGGTCCGCGAGCAGTACTTC.

The rearrangement joins TRBV27 to TRBJ1-1; TRBD1 is a possible D gene (6 bases). CDR3 length: 16 amino acids. The V end lost 3 bases, the J end lost 6 bases, and 20 bases lay between the germline ends. Germline V lookup: CDR1 MNHEY, CDR2 SMNVEV (reference sequence). CDR3 loop: CASSFSTGTVIAEAFF. CDR3 sequence (DNA): TGTGCCAGCAGTTTCTCGACAGGCACCGTAATTGCTGAAGCTTTCTTT.

The J gene is TRBJ2-7, the V gene TRBV5-1; 10 nucleotides match TRBD1. Germline CDR1 SGHRS, CDR2 YFSETQ. Germline trimming cut 3 bases from V and 2 bases from J; bases unmatched to any gene: 2. The CDR3 is 14 residues long. CDR3 sequence reads: CASSSGQGAYEQYF. CDR3 bases: TGCGCCAGCAGCTCCGGACAGGGGGCCTACGAGCAGTACTTC.

The rearrangement joins TRBV5-1 to TRBJ2-2, with 7 bases fitting TRBD1. This CDR3 comprises 15 residues. The trim removed 4 bases at V and 4 bases at J, leaving 7 bases unmatched. The germline V gene encodes CDR1 SGHRS and CDR2 YFSETQ. CDR3 DNA sequence: TGCGCCAGCAGCGCCACAGGGGAGACCACCGGGGAGCTGTTTTTT. Translation: CASSATGETTGELFF.

The J gene is TRBJ1-1, the V gene TRBV11-2, with TRBD1 identical over 7 bases. The CDR3 sequence is 17 residues long. From germline, CDR1 is SGHAT and CDR2 FQNNGV. J lost 1 base, V lost 0 bases, and 8 bases had no gene match. CDR3 in amino acids: CASSLDGDRITNTEAFF. The DNA for the CDR3 is TGTGCCAGCAGCTTAGATGGGGACAGAATAACGAACACTGAAGCTTTCTTT.

To note about this clone: One end of the junction varies from germline; a read error may be responsible. The chain employs TRBV18 and TRBJ2-7; 9 bases are a match to TRBD1. The V gene's germline CDR1 is KGHSH and CDR2 LQKENI. The CDR3 loop spans 15 amino acids. The CDR3 sequence is CASSPTGQGTYEQHF. For the CDR3, the DNA is TGTGCCAGCTCACCTACCGGACAGGGGACCTACGAGCAGCACTTC.

The chain combines TRBV11-2 with TRBJ2-7, with D maybe TRBD2 (7 bases). The CDR3 has 12 residues. V lost 8 bases to trimming and J lost 4 bases, with 12 bases between them. Germline assignment: CDR1 SGHAT and CDR2 FQNNGV. CDR3 coding DNA: TGTGCCAGCGGGGGGGCGCGTTACGAGCAGTACTTC. Protein sequence: CASGGARYEQYF.

This chain connects TRBV7-9 to TRBJ2-7; 7 positions agree with TRBD1. CDR3 length equals 15 residues. Losses at the gene ends were 4 bases for V and 0 bases for J; bases not matched to a gene: 6. The germline gives CDR1 SEHNR, CDR2 FQNEAQ (reference sequence). The DNA of the CDR3 is TGTGCCAGCAGCTCTGACAGGGAAAGCTCCTACGAGCAGTACTTC. Its protein is CASSSDRESSYEQYF.

The chain links TRBV19 to TRBJ2-1; D is perhaps TRBD2 (5 bases). Germline V gene lookup returns CDR1 LNHDA and CDR2 SQIVND (reference sequence). The V gene lost 6 bases and the J gene lost 5 bases, with 11 bases spanning the gap. The CDR3 covers 13 residues. The CDR3 bases are TGTGCCAGTAGCCCTGGACTGCACAATGAGCAGTTCTTC. Residues: CASSPGLHNEQFF.

This clone was seen just once. This chain links TRBV10-3 with TRBJ2-3; D gene unclear. V was pared by 5 bases and J by 1 base, with 4 bases between. Germline V gene lookup returns CDR1 ENHRY and CDR2 SYGVKD. There are 12 residues in the CDR3. The CDR3 coding sequence is TGTGCCATCAGTAGTGGCACAGATACGCAGTATTTT. Its protein is CAISSGTDTQYF.

The chain joins TRBV4-2 to TRBJ1-2; D remains unclear. This CDR3 is 12 amino acids long. From germline, CDR1 is LGHNA and CDR2 YNFKEQ. The ends were cut back, 1 base at V and 7 bases at J, with 7 bases in the middle. The CDR3 is CASSQGRAGYTF. CDR3 nucleotide sequence: TGTGCCAGCAGCCAAGGGAGGGCTGGCTACACCTTC.

The chain carries TRBV7-2 and TRBJ2-1, with TRBD2 matching 11 bases. After removal of 3 bases from V and 1 base from J, the junction contained 5 bases not matched to a gene. From germline, CDR1 is SGHTA and CDR2 FQGNSA. The CDR3 has 17 residues. The CDR3 loop is CASSFGSGGVSYNEQFF. In DNA form, the CDR3 reads TGTGCCAGCAGCTTTGGTAGCGGGGGGGTATCCTACAATGAGCAGTTCTTC. Full variable domain (outside the CDR3, taken from reference TRBV7-2 and TRBJ2-1): GAGVSQSPSNKVTEKGKDVELRCDPISGHTALYWYRQSLGQGLEFLIYFQGNSAPDKSGLPSDRFSAERTGGSVSTLTIQRTQQEDSAVYLCASSFGSGGVSYNEQFFGPGTRLTVL.